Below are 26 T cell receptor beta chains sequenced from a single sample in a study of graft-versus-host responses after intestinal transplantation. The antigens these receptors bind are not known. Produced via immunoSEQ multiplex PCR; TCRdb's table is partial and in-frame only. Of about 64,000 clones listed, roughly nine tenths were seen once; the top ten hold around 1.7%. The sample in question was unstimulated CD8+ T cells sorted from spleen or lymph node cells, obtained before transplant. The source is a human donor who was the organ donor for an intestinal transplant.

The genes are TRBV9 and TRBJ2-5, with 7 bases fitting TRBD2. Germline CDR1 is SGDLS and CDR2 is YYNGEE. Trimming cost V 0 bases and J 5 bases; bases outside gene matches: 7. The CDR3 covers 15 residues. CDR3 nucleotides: TGTGCCAGCAGCGTAGGTCTGGGAGGGCGGGAGACCCAGTACTTC. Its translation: CASSVGLGGRETQYF.

CDR3 nucleotides: TGTGCCAGCAGCCGGCTAGCGGCACGTTACGAGCAGTACTTC. Translation gives CASSRLAARYEQYF. J is TRBJ2-7 and V is TRBV4-2, with 7 bases aligning to TRBD2. CDR1 and CDR2 (germline): LGHNA, YNFKEQ. Unmatched junction bases numbered 7, after V lost 4 bases and J lost 4 bases. This CDR3 is built from 14 residues.

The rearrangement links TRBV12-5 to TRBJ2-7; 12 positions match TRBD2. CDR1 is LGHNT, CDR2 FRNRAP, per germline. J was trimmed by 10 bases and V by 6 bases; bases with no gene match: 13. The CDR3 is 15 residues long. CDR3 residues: CASGTASGREWNQYF. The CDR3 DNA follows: TGTGCTAGTGGAACCGCTAGCGGGAGGGAATGGAATCAGTACTTC.

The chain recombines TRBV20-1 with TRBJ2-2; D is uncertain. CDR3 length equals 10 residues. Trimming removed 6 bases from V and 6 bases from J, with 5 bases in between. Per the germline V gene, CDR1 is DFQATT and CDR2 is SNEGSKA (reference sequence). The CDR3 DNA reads TGCAGTGCGCGTGCCGGGGAGCTGTTTTTT. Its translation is CSARAGELFF.

CDR3 residues: CASSLGAYNEQFF. CDR3 in DNA: TGTGCCAGCAGTTTGGGGGCTTACAATGAGCAGTTCTTC. The chain couples TRBV27 to TRBJ2-1, with D tentatively TRBD1 (6 bases). V shed 3 bases and J shed 4 bases, with 7 bases lying between them. Germline values: CDR1 MNHEY, CDR2 SMNVEV (reference sequence). The CDR3 loop spans 13 amino acids.

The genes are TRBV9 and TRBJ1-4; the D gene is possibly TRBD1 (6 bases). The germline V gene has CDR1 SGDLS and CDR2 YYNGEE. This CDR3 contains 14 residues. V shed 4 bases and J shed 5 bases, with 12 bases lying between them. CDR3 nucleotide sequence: TGTGCCAGCAGCAAACAGGGCGGGAATGAAAAACTGTTTTTT. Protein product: CASSKQGGNEKLFF.

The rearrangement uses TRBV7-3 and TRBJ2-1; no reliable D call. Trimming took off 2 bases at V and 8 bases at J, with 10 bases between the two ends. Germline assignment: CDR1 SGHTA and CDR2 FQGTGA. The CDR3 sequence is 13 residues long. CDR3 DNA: TGTGCCAGCAGCTTAGTTCCGGTTGATGAGCAGTTCTTC. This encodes CASSLVPVDEQFF.

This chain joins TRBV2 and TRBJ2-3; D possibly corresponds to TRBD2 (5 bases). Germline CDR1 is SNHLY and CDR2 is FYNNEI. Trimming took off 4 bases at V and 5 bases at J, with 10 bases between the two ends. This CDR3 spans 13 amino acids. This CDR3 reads CASSAGIKDTQYF. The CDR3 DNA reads TGTGCCAGCAGTGCCGGGATAAAAGATACGCAGTATTTT.

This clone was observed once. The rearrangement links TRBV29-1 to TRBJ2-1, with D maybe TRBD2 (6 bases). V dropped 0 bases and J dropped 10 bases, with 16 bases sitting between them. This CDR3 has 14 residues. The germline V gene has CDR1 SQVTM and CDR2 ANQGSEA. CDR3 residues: CSVEDRGILNEQFF. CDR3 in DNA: TGCAGCGTTGAAGATCGCGGGATTCTGAACGAGCAGTTCTTC.

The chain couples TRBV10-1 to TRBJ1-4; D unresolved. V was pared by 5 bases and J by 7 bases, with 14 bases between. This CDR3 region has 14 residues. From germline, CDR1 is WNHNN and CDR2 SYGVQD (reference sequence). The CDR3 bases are TGCGCCAGCAGTCCAGAGATCGGAGGTGAAAAACTGTTTTTT. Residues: CASSPEIGGEKLFF.

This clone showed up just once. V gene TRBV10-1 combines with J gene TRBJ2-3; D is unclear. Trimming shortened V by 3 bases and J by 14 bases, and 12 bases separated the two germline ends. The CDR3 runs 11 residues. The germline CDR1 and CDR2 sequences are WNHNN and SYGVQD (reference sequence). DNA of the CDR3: TGCGCCAGCAGTGAACGCGGCGGTAGGTATTTT. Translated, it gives CASSERGGRYF.

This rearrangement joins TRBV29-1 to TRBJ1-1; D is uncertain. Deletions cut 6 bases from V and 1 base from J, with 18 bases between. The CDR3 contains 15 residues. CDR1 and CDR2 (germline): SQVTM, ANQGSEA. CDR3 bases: TGCAGCGTCGGCCCTACTGTGGCGGCGAACACTGAAGCTTTCTTT. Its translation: CSVGPTVAANTEAFF.

The CDR3 loop is CASSGESDEQYF. CDR3 nucleotides: TGTGCCAGCAGTGGAGAGAGCGACGAGCAGTACTTC. The chain combines TRBV27 with TRBJ2-7; D not resolved. The length of the CDR3 is 12 residues. Germline values: CDR1 MNHEY, CDR2 SMNVEV (reference sequence). Trimming removed 5 bases at V and 5 bases at J, with 10 bases between.

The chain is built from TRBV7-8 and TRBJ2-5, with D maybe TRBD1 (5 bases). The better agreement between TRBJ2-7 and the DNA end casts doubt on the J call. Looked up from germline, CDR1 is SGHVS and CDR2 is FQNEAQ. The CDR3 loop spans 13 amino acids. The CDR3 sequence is CASSLGQHYEQYF. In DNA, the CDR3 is TGTGCCAGCAGCTTAGGACAGCACTACGAGCAGTACTTC.

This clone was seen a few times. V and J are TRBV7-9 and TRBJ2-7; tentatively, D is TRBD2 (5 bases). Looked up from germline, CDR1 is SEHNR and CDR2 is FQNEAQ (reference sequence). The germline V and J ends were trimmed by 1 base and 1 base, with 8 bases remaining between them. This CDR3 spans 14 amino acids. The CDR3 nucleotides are TGTGCCAGCAGCTTAGAGGGAGATTCCTACGAGCAGTACTTC. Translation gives CASSLEGDSYEQYF.

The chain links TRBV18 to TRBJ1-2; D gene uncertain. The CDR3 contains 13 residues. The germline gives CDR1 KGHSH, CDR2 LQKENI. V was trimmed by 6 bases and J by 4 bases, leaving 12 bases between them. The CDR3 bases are TGTGCCAGCTCTCACCACGCGGGCTATGGCTACACCTTC. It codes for CASSHHAGYGYTF.

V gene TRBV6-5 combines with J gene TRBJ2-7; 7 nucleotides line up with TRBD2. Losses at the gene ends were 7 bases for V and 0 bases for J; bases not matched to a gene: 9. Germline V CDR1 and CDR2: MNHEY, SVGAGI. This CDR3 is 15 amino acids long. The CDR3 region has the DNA TGTGCCAGCACCCCCGGGGGGTCCTTCTCCTACGAGCAGTACTTC. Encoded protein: CASTPGGSFSYEQYF.

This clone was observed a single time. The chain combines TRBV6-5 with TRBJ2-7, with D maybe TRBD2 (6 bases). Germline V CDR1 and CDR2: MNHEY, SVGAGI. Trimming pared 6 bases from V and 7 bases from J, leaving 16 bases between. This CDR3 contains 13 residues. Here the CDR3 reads CASSPNDSGEQYF. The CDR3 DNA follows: TGTGCCAGCAGCCCAAATGACAGCGGGGAGCAGTACTTC.

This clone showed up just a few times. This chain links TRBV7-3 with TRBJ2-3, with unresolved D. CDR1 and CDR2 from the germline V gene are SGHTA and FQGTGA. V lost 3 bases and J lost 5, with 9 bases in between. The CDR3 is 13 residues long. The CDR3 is CASSFHLRDTQYF. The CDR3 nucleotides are TGTGCCAGCAGCTTCCATCTGAGAGATACGCAGTATTTT.

CDR3 loop: CASTSPDNSYEQYF. The DNA of the CDR3 is TGTGCCAGTACCTCCCCCGACAACTCCTACGAGCAGTACTTC. The rearrangement links TRBV19 to TRBJ2-7, with unresolved D. The V and J ends lost 7 bases and 0 bases respectively, with 13 bases between them. Looked up from germline, CDR1 is LNHDA and CDR2 is SQIVND (reference sequence). The CDR3 has 14 amino acids. The complete variable domain, with remaining parts taken from reference TRBV19 and TRBJ2-7, reads DGGITQSPKYLFRKEGQNVTLSCEQNLNHDAMYWYRQDPGQGLRLIYYSQIVNDFQKGDIAEGYSVSREKKESFPLTVTSAQKNPTAFYLCASTSPDNSYEQYFGPGTRLTVT.

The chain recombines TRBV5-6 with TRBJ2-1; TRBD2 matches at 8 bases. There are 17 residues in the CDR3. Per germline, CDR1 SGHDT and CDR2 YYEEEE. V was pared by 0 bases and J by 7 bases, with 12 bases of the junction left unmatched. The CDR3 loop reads CASSLDVGGGRQNEQFF. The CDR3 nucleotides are TGTGCCAGCAGCTTGGATGTTGGGGGCGGGAGGCAGAATGAGCAGTTCTTC. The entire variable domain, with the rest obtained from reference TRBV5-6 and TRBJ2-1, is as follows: DAGVTQSPTHLIKTRGQQVTLRCSPKSGHDTVSWYQQALGQGPQFIFQYYEEEERQRGNFPDRFSGHQFPNYSSELNVNALLLGDSALYLCASSLDVGGGRQNEQFFGPGTRLTVL.

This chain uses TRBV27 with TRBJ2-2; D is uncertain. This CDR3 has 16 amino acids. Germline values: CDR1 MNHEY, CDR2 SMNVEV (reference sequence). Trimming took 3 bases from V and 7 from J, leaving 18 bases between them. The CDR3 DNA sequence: TGTGCCAGCAGTTTCAGCCTCGGGTCAAGAGGCGGGGAGCTGTTTTTT. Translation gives CASSFSLGSRGGELFF.

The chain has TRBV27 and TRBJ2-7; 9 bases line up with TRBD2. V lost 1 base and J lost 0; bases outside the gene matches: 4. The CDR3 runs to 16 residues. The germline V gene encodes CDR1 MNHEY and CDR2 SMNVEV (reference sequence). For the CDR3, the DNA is TGTGCCAGCAGTTTATACCTAGCGGGGAGCTCCTACGAGCAGTACTTC. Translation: CASSLYLAGSSYEQYF.

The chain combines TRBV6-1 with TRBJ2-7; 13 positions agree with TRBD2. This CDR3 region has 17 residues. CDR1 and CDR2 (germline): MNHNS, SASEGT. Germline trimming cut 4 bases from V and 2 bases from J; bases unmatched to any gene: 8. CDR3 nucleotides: TGTGCCAGCAGTGTCGGACTAGCGGGAGCCCTTGCCTACGAGCAGTACTTC. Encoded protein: CASSVGLAGALAYEQYF.

The CDR3 here is CASSLFTSARSYNEQFF. CDR3 coding DNA: TGTGCCAGCAGTTTATTTACTAGCGCTCGCTCCTACAATGAGCAGTTCTTC. The chain combines TRBV27 with TRBJ2-1; 7 bases match TRBD2. J gave up 0 bases and V 1 base, and 6 bases lay outside the gene matches. This CDR3 has 17 amino acids. Looked up from germline, CDR1 is MNHEY and CDR2 is SMNVEV (reference sequence).

The CDR3 sequence: CASTLGGELFF. Written as DNA, the CDR3 is TGCGCCAGCACCCTAGGCGGGGAGCTGTTTTTT. This sequence joins TRBV5-1 and TRBJ2-2; D uncertain. Germline CDR1 SGHRS, CDR2 YFSETQ. The V end was cut by 6 bases, the J end by 7 bases, with 7 bases between. This CDR3 region has 11 residues.